The next 8 T cell receptor beta chains were all read from a single sample in a study of shared clonotypes between healthy human individuals. Sequencing was performed with immunoSEQ multiplex PCR; in TCRdb, only in-frame clones are kept and a portion is missing. The sample yields roughly 2.1 million clones, roughly 91% seen once. Terminally differentiated effector memory CD45RA+ cells were excluded from the naive CD8 cells, which were CD45RO-negative and positively selected for CCR7. Sequenced input: naive CD8+ T cells from PBMCs. Source of these receptors: a young man in good health. Some clones in this sample may be carry-over from other donors' samples.

Here the CDR3 DNA reads TGTGCCAGCAGCTTAGGCGGGGGCGGAAACTACGAGCAGTACTTC. Amino acid sequence: CASSLGGGGNYEQYF. This sequence joins TRBV7-6 and TRBJ2-7, with TRBD2 as a possible D gene (7 bases). The CDR3 runs to 15 residues. Germline loops: CDR1 SGHVS, CDR2 FNYEAQ. V shed 1 base and J shed 3 bases, with 13 bases lying between them.

The gene calls are TRBV4-2 and TRBJ2-7, with D possibly matching TRBD1 (5 bases). The CDR3 loop spans 15 amino acids. Trimming took 5 bases from V and 5 from J, leaving 19 bases between them. CDR1 is LGHNA and CDR2 is YNFKEQ in the germline V gene. CDR3 sequence (DNA): TGTGCCAGCAGCGCAAGAGAAGTAGGGGTCAACGAGCAGTACTTC. Its translation: CASSAREVGVNEQYF.

The J gene is TRBJ1-5, the V gene TRBV19; D uncertain. This CDR3 has 17 amino acids. V lost 5 bases, J lost 1 base, and 18 bases lay in between. Germline assignment: CDR1 LNHDA and CDR2 SQIVND (reference sequence). The CDR3 protein is CASSFKTFQESNQPQHF. Here the CDR3 DNA reads TGTGCCAGTAGTTTCAAGACATTTCAGGAGAGCAATCAGCCCCAGCATTTT. Filled out from reference TRBV19 and TRBJ1-5, the complete variable domain reads DGGITQSPKYLFRKEGQNVTLSCEQNLNHDAMYWYRQDPGQGLRLIYYSQIVNDFQKGDIAEGYSVSREKKESFPLTVTSAQKNPTAFYLCASSFKTFQESNQPQHFGDGTRLSIL.

As DNA, the CDR3 is TGTGCCAGCAGCTTAAACGCAGGGGAGGCAGATACGCAGTATTTT. Translation gives CASSLNAGEADTQYF. This chain joins TRBV7-2 and TRBJ2-3; D is perhaps TRBD1 or TRBD2 (6 bases each). The germline gives CDR1 SGHTA, CDR2 FQGNSA. V lost 2 bases and J lost 4, with 13 bases in between. This CDR3 has 15 amino acids.

The rearrangement joins TRBV4-2 to TRBJ2-7; 8 bases line up with TRBD2. The CDR3 loop spans 16 amino acids. Trimming took 3 bases from V and 1 from J; bases not matched to a gene: 8. The germline CDR1 and CDR2 sequences are LGHNA and YNFKEQ. Written as DNA, the CDR3 is TGTGCCAGCAGCCATGGTATTTTAGCGGGGTCCTACGAGCAGTACTTC. Translation: CASSHGILAGSYEQYF.

The J gene is TRBJ2-7, the V gene TRBV27; possible D gene TRBD2, 6 bases. V was pared by 2 bases and J by 3 bases, with 11 bases between. Germline V lookup: CDR1 MNHEY, CDR2 SMNVEV (reference sequence). This CDR3 is built from 14 residues. CDR3 protein: CASSLGDFGYEQYF. The CDR3 region has the DNA TGTGCCAGCAGTTTAGGGGACTTTGGCTACGAGCAGTACTTC.

V and J are TRBV27 and TRBJ2-2, with 12 positions matching TRBD2. The CDR3 sequence is 18 residues long. After removal of 2 bases from V and 5 bases from J, the junction contained 9 bases not matched to a gene. Germline CDR1 reads MNHEY; CDR2 reads SMNVEV (reference sequence). The CDR3 protein is CASSLPRTSGILTGELFF. CDR3 nucleotides: TGTGCCAGCAGTTTACCCCGGACTAGCGGGATCTTAACCGGGGAGCTGTTTTTT.

The chain recombines TRBV28 with TRBJ2-1; 7 positions match TRBD1. The CDR3 extends over 14 amino acids. The trim removed 6 bases at V and 7 bases at J, leaving 9 bases unmatched. In germline, CDR1 is MDHEN, CDR2 SYDVKM. CDR3 sequence: CASSPNTGVNEQFF. Here the CDR3 DNA reads TGTGCCAGCAGCCCTAATACAGGGGTTAATGAGCAGTTCTTC. Combining the CDR3 with reference TRBV28 and TRBJ2-1 gives the whole variable domain DVKVTQSSRYLVKRTGEKVFLECVQDMDHENMFWYRQDPGLGLRLIYFSYDVKMKEKGDIPEGYSVSREKKERFSLILESASTNQTSMYLCASSPNTGVNEQFFGPGTRLTVL.